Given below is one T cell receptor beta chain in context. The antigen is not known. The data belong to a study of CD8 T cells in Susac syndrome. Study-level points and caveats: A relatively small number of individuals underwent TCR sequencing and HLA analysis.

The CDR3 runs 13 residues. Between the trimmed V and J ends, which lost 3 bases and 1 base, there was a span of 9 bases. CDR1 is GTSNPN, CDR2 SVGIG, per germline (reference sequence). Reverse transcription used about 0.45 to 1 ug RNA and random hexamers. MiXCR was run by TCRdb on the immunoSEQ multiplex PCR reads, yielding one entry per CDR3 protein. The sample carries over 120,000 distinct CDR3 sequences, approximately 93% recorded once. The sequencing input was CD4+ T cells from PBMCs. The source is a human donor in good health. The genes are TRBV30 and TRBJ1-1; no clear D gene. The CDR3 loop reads CAWSQRSNTEAFF. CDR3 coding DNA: TGTGCCTGGAGCCAGAGATCGAACACTGAAGCTTTCTTT. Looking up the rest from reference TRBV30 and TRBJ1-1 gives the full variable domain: SQTIHQWPATLVQPVGSPLSLECTVEGTSNPNLYWYRQAAGRGLQLLFYSVGIGQISSEVPQNLSASRPQDRQFILSSKKLLLSDSGFYLCAWSQRSNTEAFFGQGTRLTVV.